This paragraph reports one T cell receptor (beta chain). CDR1 and CDR2 from the germline V gene are LNHDA and SQIVND (reference sequence). The junction had 3 bases not matched to a gene; V was cut back by 5 bases and J by 4 bases. The CDR3 is 14 residues long. The record originates from a study of T cell changes during pregnancy in multiple sclerosis. The protocol was immunoSEQ multiplex PCR, while the TCRdb copy is restricted to in-frame clones and leaves out a portion. Of some 77,000 clones listed, around nine tenths are singletons. This TCR came from a female donor with multiple sclerosis, enrolled in a pregnancy study. The chain links TRBV19 to TRBJ2-4, with 9 bases fitting TRBD1. The specimen comprised peripheral blood, sampled before pregnancy. The CDR3: CASSAGQGKNIQYF. CDR3 sequence (DNA): TGTGCCAGTAGTGCCGGACAGGGGAAAAACATTCAGTACTTC.